The T cell receptor beta chain under discussion was sequenced for a study of blood T cell repertoires in COVID-19 (dated by TCRdb to 2020 to 2022). For context, the study as a whole: The collaborator samples originated in the United States, Italy and Spain and spanned the acute and convalescent phases of COVID-19. The samples were drawn from the first 160 participants of the ongoing ImmuneRACE study and from 1,254 subjects provided by 6 global collaborators. The prospective study material was composed of cDNA or gDNA derived from T cells, B-cell-depleted T cells, or PBMCs. HLA class I and class II types, where available, came from metadata supplied by the sample provider rather than from assay-based typing. The repertoires were released in a freely available public database meant as a resource for research on the immune response to SARS-CoV-2. The sample metadata nearly always contained a de-identified subject ID, COVID-19 status, age in years and sex. Subjects who had been exposed to COVID-19, were actively infected with it, or had recovered from it provided the deeply sampled blood TCRbeta repertoires that made up the dataset.

In Seattle, one collaborating source enrolled patients while the infection was active and tracked those patients longitudinally over the course of disease. Each collaborating institution followed its own protocols to collect whole blood in K2EDTA tubes. For TCRbeta analysis, collaborators shipped samples as frozen whole blood, isolated PBMCs, or DNA extracted from either of those sample types. To note about this clone: No cognate antigen has been identified for it. Per-base qualities were not stored, and no clone one base away is much larger.

Here is what the overall study found, with its caveats: How much clinical and demographic metadata was included differed by source and by participant, and the metadata was provided uncurated.

V is shortened by 7 bases, J by 5 bases, and the region joining them spans 12 bases. Via the germline V gene, CDR1 is SGHRS and CDR2 YFSETQ. The CDR3 goes from the cysteine to the phenylalanine over 12 residues. CDR3 DNA is the only sequence kept; it has 36 bases, read in frame from the first base. TCRbeta CDR3 regions were amplified from genomic DNA by means of the immunoSEQ Assay, a bias-controlled multiplex PCR. Concerning the study's data processing: The number of nucleated cells in each sample was estimated from the amplification of reference gene primers within the assay. To quantify the absolute abundance of each unique TCRbeta CDR3 rearrangement, sequence reads were collapsed and filtered. For each sample, productive Simpson clonality was calculated as the square root of Simpson's diversity index over productive rearrangements. Here the immuneACCESS table is served through TCRdb, limited to in-frame sequences with V and J called. Missing clones are a known gap in these copies; in checked studies unresolved V genes cover under half, and the rest lacks a known reason. That table gives V, J and clone size, and the DNA gave D and trimming. In this sample the table shows 150,000 to 200,000 clones, approximately 87% of which occur a single time. Roughly 11% of the sample rests with the top ten.

Here the chain combines TRBV5-1 and TRBJ2-5, with an unclear D gene assignment. The TCR sequence derives from a woman aged 55-69 years with COVID-19, enrolled during active disease. Sequencing was performed on peripheral blood. The CDR3 reads CASGIKRETQYF. The DNA sequence reads TGCGCCAGCGGTATAAAACGGGAGACCCAGTACTTC.